The clone carrying this TCR beta chain has just one count. The junction differs from germline at one of its ends, possibly a read error. The germline gives CDR1 PRHDT, CDR2 FYEKMQ (reference sequence). CDR3 size: 14 residues. Original handling: Counts of nucleated cells, estimated from reference gene primer amplification, were obtained. The protocol was immunoSEQ multiplex PCR, while the TCRdb copy is restricted to in-frame clones and leaves out a portion. For V, J and clone size, that table is used; D and trimming come from the DNA. The sample contains some 150,000 clones, roughly 86% of which appear only once. The sample comes from a study of blood T cell repertoires in COVID-19. For the study at large: The United States, Italy and Spain provided the acute and convalescent COVID-19 samples. Sample material is recorded as cDNA or gDNA derived from T cells, B-cell-depleted T cells, or PBMCs.

The sample was peripheral blood. The chain employs TRBV13 and TRBJ1-1; a weak D match, TRBD1 (5 bases). The TCR comes from a woman aged 55 to 70 with acute or convalescent COVID-19. Here the CDR3 DNA reads TGTGCCAGCAGCTTACCAGGGATGAACGCTGAAGCTTTCTTT. Translated: CASSLPGMNAEAFF. The whole variable domain, remainder taken from reference TRBV13 and TRBJ1-1, is AAGVIQSPRHLIKEKRETATLKCYPIPRHDTVYWYQQGPGQDPQFLISFYEKMQSDKGSIPDRFSAQQFSDYHSELNMSSLELGDSALYFCASSLPGMNAEAFFGQGTRLTVV.